Below are 14 T cell receptor beta chains sequenced from a single sample in a study of human T cells and chemical hapten exposure. TCRdb analysed the RACE reads with MiXCR anew, one entry per CDR3 protein. Altogether about 79,000 distinct CDR3 sequences are present, about 8.6% being singletons, with the ten largest covering roughly 1.5%. Sample time point: healthy volunteer bleed at 6 weeks. Extraction of total RNA was performed on unfractionated whole blood. The material sequenced was whole blood. These TCRs come from a male donor in good health. Some clones in this sample may be carry-over from other donors' samples.

This clonotype has only a few counts. V is TRBV27 and J is TRBJ1-5; tentative D call: TRBD1 (5 bases). Trimming removed 0 bases from V and 4 bases from J, with 10 bases in between. The CDR3 extends over 15 amino acids. Germline V gene sequence: CDR1 MNHEY, CDR2 SMNVEV (reference sequence). Here the CDR3 DNA reads TGTGCCAGCAGTTTATCCCTAGGGACGAATCAGCCCCAGCATTTT. Amino acid sequence: CASSLSLGTNQPQHF.

This clonotype appeared many times. V usage is TRBV27 and J usage is TRBJ1-4; 7 bases are a match to TRBD1. This CDR3 spans 15 amino acids. Trimming removed 3 bases from V and 4 bases from J; junction bases left unmatched: 5. CDR1 is MNHEY and CDR2 is SMNVEV in the germline V gene (reference sequence). In DNA form, the CDR3 reads TGTGCCAGCAGTTTGCAGACAGGGTTTAATGAAAAACTGTTTTTT. Protein: CASSLQTGFNEKLFF. Full variable domain (rest looked up from reference TRBV27 and TRBJ1-4): EAQVTQNPRYLITVTGKKLTVTCSQNMNHEYMSWYRQDPGLGLRQIYYSMNVEVTDKGDVPEGYKVSRKEKRNFPLILESPSPNQTSLYFCASSLQTGFNEKLFFGSGTQLSVL.

This clonotype has a count of ten or more. CDR3 nucleotide sequence: TGTGCCAGCAGCCAGACTAGTTACGAGCAGTACTTC. This translates into CASSQTSYEQYF. The chain has TRBV7-2 and TRBJ2-7; D might be TRBD2 (6 bases). This CDR3 has 12 amino acids. Looked up from germline, CDR1 is SGHTA and CDR2 is FQGNSA. Deletions cut 5 bases from V and 4 bases from J, with 9 bases between.

The gene calls are TRBV7-2 and TRBJ2-5, with TRBD1 as a possible D gene (6 bases). Trimming left V 4 bases short and J 3 bases short, with 9 bases between. Germline CDR1 is SGHTA and CDR2 is FQGNSA. The CDR3 sequence is 13 residues long. CDR3 coding DNA: TGTGCCAGCAGCTCCAGACAGGAAGAGACCCAGTACTTC. It specifies CASSSRQEETQYF.

This clonotype was detected a few times. The rearrangement uses TRBV7-9 and TRBJ2-5, with 9 bases that match TRBD1. The germline CDR1 and CDR2 sequences are SEHNR and FQNEAQ (reference sequence). CDR3 length: 16 amino acids. V shed 3 bases, J shed 5 bases, and the junction held 10 bases outside the gene matches. In nucleotides, the CDR3 is TGTGCCAGCAGCTTCTCCGGGACAGGGACGGGCGAGACCCAGTACTTC. As protein: CASSFSGTGTGETQYF.

Only a few counts were recorded for this clonotype. The J gene is TRBJ2-7, the V gene TRBV10-3; TRBD1 matches 11 bases. The CDR3 is made up of 14 amino acids. Per germline, CDR1 ENHRY and CDR2 SYGVKD. J was trimmed by 3 bases and V by 6 bases; bases with no gene match: 4. The CDR3 loop is CAISAGTGGYEQYF. The CDR3 DNA reads TGTGCCATCAGCGCCGGGACAGGGGGCTACGAGCAGTACTTC.

This clonotype appeared many times. CDR3 sequence: CASTRLEEGNEQFF. The DNA for the CDR3 is TGTGCCAGCACCCGACTAGAGGAAGGAAATGAGCAGTTCTTC. V and J are TRBV6-6 and TRBJ2-1; possibly TRBD2 for D (6 bases). CDR3 length: 14 amino acids. With 7 bases removed from V and 7 bases from J, the gap between germline ends came to 17 bases. The germline V gene has CDR1 MNHNY and CDR2 SVGAGI (reference sequence).

This clonotype has ten or more counts. This chain connects TRBV10-2 to TRBJ2-7; 10 bases match TRBD1. The CDR3 is made up of 16 amino acids. Germline lookup yields CDR1 WSHSY and CDR2 SAAADI. V shed 0 bases, J shed 2 bases, and the junction held 4 bases outside the gene matches. The chain's CDR3 is CASSESGQGRPYEQYF. DNA of the CDR3: TGCGCCAGCAGTGAGTCGGGACAGGGGCGGCCCTACGAGCAGTACTTC.

The chain combines TRBV24-1 with TRBJ2-1; TRBD2 agrees at 7 bases. The V gene's germline CDR1 is KGHDR and CDR2 SFDVKD. Trimming at V came to 2 bases and at J to 4 bases, leaving 4 bases not matched to a gene. The CDR3 sequence is 15 residues long. CDR3 nucleotide sequence: TGTGCCACCAGTGATTCGAGCGGGAATTACAATGAGCAGTTCTTC. Translating gives CATSDSSGNYNEQFF.

This chain uses TRBV7-8 with TRBJ2-1; 14 nucleotides align to TRBD2. Per germline, CDR1 SGHVS and CDR2 FQNEAQ. CDR3 length: 15 amino acids. J was trimmed by 4 bases and V by 5 bases; bases with no gene match: 1. Here the CDR3 reads CASSGTSGGYNEQFF. For the CDR3, the DNA is TGTGCCAGCAGCGGGACTAGCGGGGGATACAATGAGCAGTTCTTC. The complete variable domain, with remaining parts taken from reference TRBV7-8 and TRBJ2-1, reads GAGVSQSPRYKVAKRGQDVALRCDPISGHVSLFWYQQALGQGPEFLTYFQNEAQLDKSGLPSDRFFAERPEGSVSTLKIQRTQQEDSAVYLCASSGTSGGYNEQFFGPGTRLTVL.

This clonotype showed up just a few times. The rearrangement uses TRBV7-8 and TRBJ2-5, with TRBD1 matching over 7 bases. The junction had 9 bases not matched to a gene; V was cut back by 5 bases and J by 0 bases. Germline CDR1 SGHVS, CDR2 FQNEAQ. The CDR3 runs to 16 residues. The CDR3 DNA is TGTGCCAGCAGCCCTCGACAGGGACCTTACCAAGAGACCCAGTACTTC. Translated: CASSPRQGPYQETQYF.

This clonotype has more than one count but fewer than ten. The chain has TRBV9 and TRBJ1-2; D call uncertain. Per the germline V gene, CDR1 is SGDLS and CDR2 is YYNGEE. Trimming took 4 bases from V and 8 from J, leaving 9 bases between them. This CDR3 has 11 amino acids. The chain's CDR3 is CASSSQPGYTF. CDR3 nucleotides: TGTGCCAGCAGCTCACAGCCCGGCTACACCTTC. The full variable domain, completed using reference TRBV9 and TRBJ1-2, is DSGVTQTPKHLITATGQRVTLRCSPRSGDLSVYWYQQSLDQGLQFLIQYYNGEERAKGNILERFSAQQFPDLHSELNLSSLELGDSALYFCASSSQPGYTFGSGTRLTVV.

The chain is built from TRBV11-2 and TRBJ2-1; D gene uncertain. Germline V CDR1 and CDR2: SGHAT, FQNNGV. The V end was cut by 1 base, the J end by 0 bases, with 10 bases between. This CDR3 region has 16 residues. CDR3 sequence (DNA): TGTGCCAGCAGCTTAGCAGGCGGAAGCTCCTACAATGAGCAGTTCTTC. Residues: CASSLAGGSSYNEQFF.

This clonotype was counted a few times. The CDR3 DNA reads TGTGCCAGCAGCCGGAGGGGGCCCGGGGAGCTGTTTTTT. Translation gives CASSRRGPGELFF. The chain combines TRBV5-4 with TRBJ2-2; D might be TRBD1 (7 bases). The CDR3 is made up of 13 amino acids. Trimming pared 4 bases from V and 6 bases from J, leaving 10 bases between. CDR1 is SGHNT and CDR2 is YYREEE in the germline V gene (reference sequence).